The T cell receptor (beta chain) under discussion was sequenced for a study of post-analysis software for immune sequencing data (dated by TCRdb to between 2014 and 2016). Broadly, across the study: Relapsing-remitting, secondary progressive and progressive-relapsing multiple sclerosis were recorded as disease courses, and subtype annotation was lacking for some patients. The multiple sclerosis patient repertoires were compared with more than 9 previously published healthy control repertoires from donors aged 6 to 25 years. A subset of samples was prepared in parallel using single-end sample barcoding, then pooled and co-amplified after Illumina adapter ligation.

Regarding this clonotype: Its antigen has not been determined. The record has no base qualities; no much larger clone is one base away.

To demonstrate the VDJtools post-analysis software, TCR beta repertoires were profiled from the peripheral blood of about a dozen young patients with multiple sclerosis. The patients with multiple sclerosis were children and adolescents between roughly 6 and 15 years of age. The paper's findings and limits, for the study overall: Patients showed significantly higher frequencies than controls for 4 or 5 TRBV segments, among them TRBV5-6, TRBV5-1 and TRBV20-1. When samples were clustered directly using the F measure, samples prepared in the same batch co-clustered strongly, which prompted a batch-effect correction. Significantly lower normalized Chao1 diversity was found in multiple sclerosis patients than in controls, suggesting substantial peripheral T-cell clonal expansion. The control group was slightly older than the multiple sclerosis patient group.

V is cut back by 5 bases and J by 5 bases, with 8 bases in the junction unmatched. Taken from the germline V gene (reference sequence), the CDR1 and CDR2 loops are MNHEY and SMNVEV. Measured from the cysteine to the phenylalanine, the CDR3 is 16 residues long. The entry retains the CDR3 DNA only, 48 bases that are in frame from base 1. The method was PCR. Instrument on record: Illumina HiSeq 2500. To reduce PCR and sequencing biases, unique molecular identifiers were built into the TCR beta cDNA libraries. Approximately 500,000 cDNA molecules were obtained for every 1 to 10 million input T cells, so each molecule roughly corresponded to one T cell. The patient libraries were prepared and sequenced with the same protocol used for the earlier healthy control dataset. Within a given batch, samples were prepared together, multiplexed and sequenced on the same HiSeq lane. Turning to the authors' computational methods: MIGEC handled the raw barcoded reads, throwing out single-read molecular identifier groups before consensus assembly and CDR3 extraction. Clonotype tables were post-analysed with VDJtools, normalizing diversity by down-sampling all datasets to the smallest sample size. To correct batch-related cross-sample contamination, repertoire overlap clustering matched CDR3 amino acid sequences but not nucleotide sequences. TCRdb ran its own pipeline on the public reads, namely fastp trimming at Q25 and MiXCR clone calling, and kept in-frame beta chains. CDR3 protein duplicates are merged, each entry listing the most common genes and DNA. TCRdb's processing, not the authors' own work, is the source of the V and J calls. The sample data list 350,000 to 450,000 distinct CDR3 sequences, and over 30% of these were observed just once. The ten largest clones add up to 7.6% of the sample.

The V gene is TRBV27 and the J gene is TRBJ2-5, and 13 junctional nucleotides match TRBD2. Specimen: blood. The TCR originated in a girl aged 2-10 years with multiple sclerosis. The base sequence is TGTGCCAGCAGTCTCCGGACTAGCGGGGGACAGGAGACCCAGTACTTC. Translated, this is CASSLRTSGGQETQYF.